The 8 T cell receptor beta chains reported below all come from one sample, sequenced in a study of control samples from healthy donors and cancer patients. The repertoire was sequenced with immunoSEQ multiplex PCR; TCRdb's copy has only in-frame clones and lacks some. The table includes 80,000 to 100,000 clones, about 91% detected once. The material sequenced was blood. The receptors originated from a man aged 30-40 years in good health.

The gene calls are TRBV28 and TRBJ1-5; D perhaps matches TRBD1 (6 bases). V was clipped by 5 bases and J by 2 bases, with 13 bases between them. Germline V gene data show CDR1 as MDHEN and CDR2 as SYDVKM. CDR3 length equals 15 residues. CDR3 in DNA: TGTGCCAGCAGTACCGAGGGGGAGGGCAATCAGCCCCAGCATTTT. Amino acid sequence: CASSTEGEGNQPQHF.

This chain joins TRBV24-1 and TRBJ2-3, with 8 bases fitting TRBD2. This CDR3 comprises 16 residues. Trimming removed 5 bases from V and 2 bases from J; junction bases left unmatched: 8. CDR1 is KGHDR, CDR2 SFDVKD, per germline. Here the CDR3 reads CATSASAGATTDTQYF. As DNA, the CDR3 is TGTGCCACCAGTGCATCAGCGGGAGCGACCACAGATACGCAGTATTTT.

This chain joins TRBV13 and TRBJ1-1; D is possibly TRBD1 (6 bases). Germline lookup yields CDR1 PRHDT and CDR2 FYEKMQ (reference sequence). Trimming removed 5 bases from V and 2 bases from J, with 15 bases in between. There are 15 residues in the CDR3. The CDR3 region is CASSIQGPGNTEAFF. The CDR3 DNA reads as TGTGCCAGCAGCATACAGGGACCGGGCAACACTGAAGCTTTCTTT.

The chain recombines TRBV15 with TRBJ2-7; 7 bases are a match to TRBD1. The CDR3 is 13 amino acids. Trimming cost V 5 bases and J 3 bases; bases outside gene matches: 4. Germline V gene lookup returns CDR1 LNHNV and CDR2 YYDKDF (reference sequence). The chain's CDR3 is CATSQGQDYEQYF. CDR3 nucleotides: TGTGCCACCAGCCAAGGACAGGACTACGAGCAGTACTTC.

This clone was picked up one time. The chain recombines TRBV25-1 with TRBJ1-1; tentatively, D is TRBD1 (6 bases). The CDR3 length is 13 residues. Trimming left V 4 bases short and J 10 bases short, with 16 bases between. In germline, CDR1 is MGHDK, CDR2 SYGVNS. This chain's CDR3 is CASSVQGRVGAFF. The CDR3 DNA follows: TGTGCCAGCAGTGTACAGGGTAGAGTGGGAGCTTTCTTT.

Of note for this clone: This CDR3 is also generated by other DNA sequences in the sample. This chain uses TRBV7-9 with TRBJ2-3; no definite D call. The CDR3 runs to 11 residues. Germline V gene sequence: CDR1 SEHNR, CDR2 FQNEAQ (reference sequence). Trimming removed 5 bases from V and 6 bases from J, with 6 bases in between. The CDR3 is CASSPQDTQYF. The DNA of the CDR3 is TGTGCCAGCAGCCCTCAGGATACGCAGTATTTT.

The chain uses TRBV25-1 and TRBJ2-2; D might be TRBD2 (5 bases). V was cut by 3 bases and J by 6 bases, with 14 bases left in between. The CDR3 sequence is 15 residues long. Germline V CDR1 and CDR2: MGHDK, SYGVNS. The CDR3 loop is CASSDPPDGAGELFF. CDR3 coding DNA: TGTGCCAGCAGTGATCCCCCAGACGGGGCCGGGGAGCTGTTTTTT.

The V and J genes are TRBV6-6 and TRBJ2-3; perhaps TRBD2 as D (5 bases). This CDR3 spans 13 amino acids. Germline V gene lookup returns CDR1 MNHNY and CDR2 SVGAGI (reference sequence). V lost 6 bases to trimming and J lost 4 bases, with 11 bases between them. CDR3 region: CASSALDADTQYF. The DNA for the CDR3 is TGTGCCAGCAGCGCACTAGATGCAGATACGCAGTATTTT.